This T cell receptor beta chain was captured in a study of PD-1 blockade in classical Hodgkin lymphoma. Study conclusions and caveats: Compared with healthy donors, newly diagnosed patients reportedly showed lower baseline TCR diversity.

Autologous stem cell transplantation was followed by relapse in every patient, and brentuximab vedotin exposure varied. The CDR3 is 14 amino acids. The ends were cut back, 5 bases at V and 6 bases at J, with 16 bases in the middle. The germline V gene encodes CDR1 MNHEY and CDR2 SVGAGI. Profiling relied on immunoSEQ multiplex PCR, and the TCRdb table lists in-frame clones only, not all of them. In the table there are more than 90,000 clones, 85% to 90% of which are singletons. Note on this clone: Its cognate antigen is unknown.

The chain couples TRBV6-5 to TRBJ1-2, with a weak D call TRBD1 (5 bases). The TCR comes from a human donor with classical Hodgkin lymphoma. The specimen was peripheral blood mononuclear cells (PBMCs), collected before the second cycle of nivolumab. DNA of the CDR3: TGTGCCAGCAGTCCAAACGGGGCGGTGGATGGCTACACCTTC. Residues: CASSPNGAVDGYTF.